The rows below give T cell receptor beta chains drawn from one sample of a study of T cells in Graves' hyperthyroidism and ophthalmopathy. TCRdb recomputed calls from the multiplex PCR reads with MiXCR, one row per CDR3 protein. The sample includes more than 500,000 distinct CDR3 sequences, about 15% of them seen just once. Sequencing was performed on blood. These TCRs come from a woman aged 30 to 39 with Graves' ophthalmopathy. Each CDR3 is given with its conserved first and last residue. D genes are given only for firm matches. Size values are once, few and many counts, or a class for expanded clones, and some rows have none.

v_gene	abundance	d_gene	j_gene	CDR3aa	CDR3nt
TRBV11-3	many	-	TRBJ2-5	CASSPSSQGWGTQYF	TGTGCCAGCAGCCCGTCATCACAGGGTTGGGGGACCCAGTACTTC
TRBV9	few	TRBD2	TRBJ2-1	CASSLASGLSNEQFF	TGTGCCAGCAGCTTGGCTAGCGGCCTATCCAATGAGCAGTTCTTC
TRBV7-8	many	-	TRBJ2-7	CASSLGRRQYF	TGTGCCAGCAGCTTAGGACGGAGACAGTACTTC
TRBV7-2	many	-	TRBJ2-5	CASRGPQETQYF	TGTGCCAGCCGCGGACCTCAGGAGACCCAGTACTTC
TRBV27	-	TRBD1	TRBJ1-4	CASSPEVGTANEKLFF	TGTGCCAGCAGTCCCGAGGTTGGGACAGCTAATGAAAAACTGTTTTTT
TRBV7-2	many	-	TRBJ2-3	CASSLVAHGRGGADTQYF	TGTGCCAGCAGCTTAGTTGCCCACGGCAGGGGGGGCGCAGATACGCAGTATTTT
TRBV19	few	TRBD2	TRBJ2-5	CASSKSGTSRETQYF	TGTGCCAGTAGTAAATCCGGGACTAGCAGAGAGACCCAGTACTTC
TRBV28	-	-	TRBJ2-3	CATAREGPTDTQYF	TGTGCCACCGCCCGGGAAGGGCCCACAGATACGCAGTATTTT
TRBV11-1	medium-sized	TRBD1	TRBJ2-1	CASSAGQGGIFYNEQFF	TGTGCCAGCAGCGCGGGACAGGGGGGGATTTTTTACAATGAGCAGTTCTTC
TRBV7-9	-	-	TRBJ1-1	CASSPSRDTEAFF	TGTGCCAGCAGCCCCAGCAGGGACACTGAAGCTTTCTTT
TRBV20-1	-	-	TRBJ2-7	CSARVSVSYEQYF	TGCAGTGCTAGGGTGTCGGTCTCCTACGAGCAGTACTTC
TRBV19	few	TRBD2	TRBJ2-5	CASSLLAAETQYF	TGTGCCAGTTCTCTACTAGCGGCAGAGACCCAGTACTTC
TRBV18	many	TRBD1	TRBJ2-7	CASSTRPGTVTYEQYF	TGTGCCAGCTCAACCCGGCCCGGGACAGTTACCTACGAGCAGTACTTC
TRBV28	many	-	TRBJ2-3	CASSFDSDTDTQYF	TGTGCCAGCAGTTTTGACAGCGACACAGATACGCAGTATTTT
TRBV6-2/TRBV6-3	-	-	TRBJ2-7	CASSPTIGTYEQYF	TGTGCCAGCAGTCCTACGATAGGTACCTACGAGCAGTACTTC
TRBV9	few	-	TRBJ2-2	CASSVGLVPGELFF	TGTGCCAGCAGCGTGGGTTTAGTTCCCGGGGAGCTGTTTTTT
TRBV2	many	-	TRBJ1-2	CASSPSGDGYTF	TGTGCCAGCAGTCCCTCGGGGGATGGCTACACCTTC
TRBV2	many	TRBD1	TRBJ1-5	CASSGTGESQPQHF	TGTGCCAGCAGTGGGACAGGGGAAAGTCAGCCCCAGCATTTT
TRBV5-8	-	-	TRBJ2-6	CASSFRGSGANVLTF	TGTGCCAGCAGCTTCCGAGGGTCCGGGGCCAACGTCCTGACTTTC
TRBV15	many	-	TRBJ2-2	CATSAGVGTGELFF	TGTGCCACCAGTGCAGGGGTCGGCACCGGGGAGCTGTTTTTT
TRBV5-1	many	-	TRBJ2-1	CASASSLGVNEQFF	TGCGCCAGCGCATCAAGTCTCGGGGTTAATGAGCAGTTCTTC
TRBV5-1	many	-	TRBJ2-2	CASSLVVRNTGELFF	TGCGCCAGCAGCTTGGTCGTCAGAAACACCGGGGAGCTGTTTTTT
TRBV27	-	-	TRBJ2-7	CASSPGTVLYEQYF	TGTGCCAGCAGTCCGGGGACGGTACTCTACGAGCAGTACTTC
TRBV6-5	few	-	TRBJ1-2	CASSYPGGTATANYGHTF	TGTGCCAGCAGTTACCCTGGGGGGACTGCCACAGCTAACTATGGCCACACCTTC
TRBV9	many	-	TRBJ1-1	CASSTSEDTEAFF	TGTGCCAGCAGCACTAGTGAGGACACTGAAGCTTTCTTT
TRBV20-1	many	-	TRBJ2-1	CSARAGKNEQFF	TGCAGTGCTAGAGCCGGGAAGAATGAGCAGTTCTTC
TRBV6-5	-	TRBD2	TRBJ2-7	CASSYPVAGGTWEQYF	TGTGCCAGCAGTTACCCGGTGGCGGGAGGTACATGGGAGCAGTACTTC
TRBV27	-	-	TRBJ2-1	CASSWGADNEQFF	TGTGCCAGCAGCTGGGGGGCGGACAATGAGCAGTTCTTC
TRBV20-1	many	-	TRBJ1-1	CSARGPATNTEAFF	TGCAGTGCTAGAGGGCCAGCTACGAACACTGAAGCTTTCTTT
TRBV11-2	many	-	TRBJ2-2	CASTPGAIEGTGELFF	TGTGCCAGCACCCCAGGAGCGATCGAAGGCACCGGGGAGCTGTTTTTT
TRBV20-1	many	TRBD2	TRBJ2-7	CSARASGSYEQYF	TGCAGTGCTAGGGCTAGCGGGAGTTACGAGCAGTACTTC
TRBV29-1	many	TRBD2	TRBJ2-1	CSGEGVTFKYNEQFF	TGCAGTGGGGAGGGAGTGACCTTCAAATACAATGAGCAGTTCTTC
TRBV4-2	-	-	TRBJ2-4	CASSQGAGILAKNIQYF	TGTGCCAGCAGCCAAGGGGCAGGGATACTAGCCAAAAACATTCAGTACTTC
TRBV7-8	-	-	TRBJ2-5	CASNPTGRETLYF	TGTGCCAGCAACCCAACAGGGCGAGAGACCCTGTACTTC
TRBV7-2	-	-	TRBJ1-4	CASSFSRGGEKLFF	TGTGCCAGCAGCTTCAGCAGGGGTGGTGAAAAACTGTTTTTT
TRBV5-1	-	-	TRBJ1-1	CASSLVENGEAFF	TGCGCCAGCAGCTTGGTCGAGAATGGTGAAGCTTTCTTT
TRBV6-5	many	-	TRBJ1-1	CASSYSGQAFF	TGTGCCAGCAGTTACTCGGGACAAGCTTTCTTT
TRBV30	-	-	TRBJ2-7	CAWSSTGTPTYEQYF	TGTGCCTGGAGTTCGACCGGGACGCCGACCTACGAGCAGTACTTC
TRBV9	-	-	TRBJ1-2	CASSVTGSRPNYGYTF	TGTGCCAGCAGCGTTACCGGCAGCCGGCCGAACTATGGCTACACCTTC
TRBV3-2	few	-	TRBJ2-5	CASSRSTPQETQYF	TGTGCCAGCAGCCGCTCGACTCCCCAAGAGACCCAGTACTTC
TRBV4-3	many	-	TRBJ2-7	CASSQDFGGPYEQYF	TGCGCCAGCAGCCAAGATTTCGGCGGTCCCTACGAGCAGTACTTC
TRBV11-2	-	-	TRBJ2-1	CASRHLASSYNEQFF	TGTGCCAGCAGACACCTAGCGAGCTCCTACAATGAGCAGTTCTTC
TRBV11-2	-	TRBD1	TRBJ2-1	CASSFGGQAYNEQFF	TGTGCCAGCAGCTTTGGGGGACAGGCGTACAATGAGCAGTTCTTC
TRBV29-1	many	TRBD2	TRBJ2-3	CSVAVAGDLTDTQYF	TGCAGCGTTGCGGTAGCGGGAGATCTGACAGATACGCAGTATTTT
TRBV6-1	-	-	TRBJ2-2	CASTLYTGNTGELFF	TGTGCCAGCACCTTATACACAGGGAACACCGGGGAGCTGTTTTTT
TRBV10-3	few	TRBD1	TRBJ2-6	CAISESTRDSSGANVLTF	TGTGCCATCAGTGAGTCGACCCGGGACAGCTCTGGGGCCAACGTCCTGACTTTC
TRBV6-6	-	TRBD2	TRBJ2-5	CASSYSTRREDKETQYF	TGTGCCAGCAGTTACTCCACGCGGCGGGAGGACAAAGAGACCCAGTACTTC
TRBV28	many	-	TRBJ2-3	CASSLRGGTQYF	TGTGCCAGCAGTTTAAGAGGAGGGACGCAGTATTTT
TRBV7-2	many	-	TRBJ2-7	CASSLDGGRGRAYEQYF	TGTGCCAGCAGCCTCGACGGGGGGAGGGGGCGCGCCTACGAGCAGTACTTC
TRBV27	few	-	TRBJ1-2	CASSSIAEVNYGYTF	TGTGCCAGCAGTTCCATAGCGGAGGTTAACTATGGCTACACCTTC
TRBV10-2	many	TRBD2	TRBJ2-1	CASNLLAGDNEQFF	TGCGCCAGCAACCTACTAGCGGGAGACAATGAGCAGTTCTTC
TRBV9	few	TRBD2	TRBJ2-1	CASSVPGTSGRGNQFF	TGTGCCAGCAGCGTACCTGGGACTAGCGGGAGAGGCAATCAGTTCTTC
TRBV12-3/TRBV12-4	many	TRBD1	TRBJ1-5	CASSAGQVNQPQHF	TGTGCCAGCAGTGCTGGACAGGTTAATCAGCCCCAGCATTTT
TRBV30	few	TRBD2	TRBJ2-7	CAWMVGGYEQYF	TGTGCCTGGATGGTCGGGGGGTACGAGCAGTACTTC
TRBV3-1	many	-	TRBJ2-5	CASSHSYQETQYF	TGTGCCAGCAGCCACTCGTACCAAGAGACCCAGTACTTC
TRBV18	many	TRBD1	TRBJ2-7	CASSPQGAQYEQYF	TGTGCCAGCTCACCACAGGGGGCTCAATACGAGCAGTACTTC
TRBV28	-	TRBD1	TRBJ1-2	CASSLWGQPSYGYTF	TGTGCCAGCAGTTTATGGGGACAGCCAAGCTATGGCTACACCTTC
TRBV6-6	many	TRBD2	TRBJ2-7	CASSYSAGGTYEQYF	TGTGCCAGCAGTTACTCTGCGGGAGGGACCTACGAGCAGTACTTC
TRBV20-1	-	-	TRBJ2-5	CSARVVGDQETQYF	TGCAGTGCTAGGGTAGTGGGCGACCAAGAGACCCAGTACTTC
TRBV9	-	-	TRBJ2-1	CASSVWGYPYNEQFF	TGTGCCAGCAGCGTATGGGGCTACCCCTACAATGAGCAGTTCTTC